These T cell receptor beta chains were read from a single sample in a study of human CD8 memory T cell subsets. TCRdb re-called the 5' RACE reads and shows each CDR3 protein once, DNA omitted. This listing includes some 10,000 distinct CDR3 sequences. Sequencing was done on a sample of CD8+ stem-like memory T cells (TSCM and TCM) sorted from PBMCs. These receptors originate from a human donor in good health. Both conserved end residues are part of each CDR3. Clone sizes are given selectively: once, few, many, or a class where the clone is expanded.

len,abundance,v_gene,j_gene,CDR3aa
15,.,TRBV5-5,TRBJ2-7,CASSLMGTSSYEQYF
15,.,TRBV7-8,TRBJ2-7,CASSPITGTGYEQYF
16,.,TRBV4-1,TRBJ1-5,CASSQDWGIGSQPQHF
15,.,TRBV7-3,TRBJ2-1,CASSRGLAVENEQFF
17,.,TRBV20-1,TRBJ2-7,CSANPTFTGKPSYEQYF
15,.,TRBV4-1,TRBJ2-7,CASSQGTGPPYEQYF
15,.,TRBV2,TRBJ2-7,CASRESGGLSYEQYF
13,.,TRBV6-2/TRBV6-3,TRBJ2-3,CASSRGREDTQYF
14,.,TRBV5-1,TRBJ2-1,CASSLRDRVHEQFF
16,medium-sized,TRBV4-3,TRBJ2-1,CASSQVAGGPYNEQFF
14,.,TRBV7-9,TRBJ1-2,CATLGTDANYGYTF
17,.,TRBV7-9,TRBJ2-2,CASSSPHGQPDTGELFF
17,.,TRBV7-2,TRBJ2-1,CASSLEGLAASYNEQFF
12,.,TRBV21-1,TRBJ2-7,CASGTISYEQYF
16,.,TRBV7-3,TRBJ2-2,CASSLTLAENTGELFF
16,.,TRBV4-3,TRBJ2-7,CASSQDRAGLVYEQYF
16,.,TRBV7-9,TRBJ2-7,CASSPRDGALVDEQYF
14,medium-sized,TRBV25-1,TRBJ2-3,CASSEYAVTDTQYF
15,medium-sized,TRBV4-1,TRBJ1-2,CASSQDTGPNYGYTF
17,.,TRBV20-1,TRBJ2-1,CSASSTSTRTLNNEQFF
13,.,TRBV7-8,TRBJ1-1,CASSALGRTEAFF
13,.,TRBV4-3,TRBJ2-3,CASSQDSTDTQYF
12,.,TRBV30,TRBJ1-2,CAWLGTDYGYTF
16,.,TRBV28,TRBJ2-1,CASSSPLAGGSHEQFF
17,.,TRBV20-1,TRBJ2-1,CSAPISGLGFRDEEQFF
11,.,TRBV12-5,TRBJ2-4,CASGLGDNQYF
14,.,TRBV5-5,TRBJ2-7,CASSTGTFSYEQYF